The 23 T cell receptor beta chains given below trace back to one sample, sequenced in a study of cytomegalovirus exposure and HLA in healthy donors. Primers: 60 Vbeta forward and 13 Jbeta reverse. Sequencing used immunoSEQ multiplex PCR; TCRdb keeps in-frame clones, though not all of them. The repertoire has more than 60,000 clones, about 79% of them found once; the top ten carry about 20%. Sequenced material: PBMCs. The receptors originated from a man in his 70s in good health and CMV-seropositive.

CDR3 coding DNA: TGTGCCAGCAGTGAGCACAGTACCTACGAGCAGTACTTC. This sequence encodes CASSEHSTYEQYF. The V gene is TRBV6-1, the J gene TRBJ2-7; D is ambiguous. Germline V gene sequence: CDR1 MNHNS, CDR2 SASEGT. This CDR3 has 13 amino acids. Trimming shortened V by 3 bases and J by 2 bases, and 8 bases separated the two germline ends.

This clone was counted only a few times. The rearrangement links TRBV18 to TRBJ2-5; 8 bases match TRBD1. The CDR3 contains 15 residues. The junction had 6 bases not matched to a gene; V was cut back by 5 bases and J by 1 base. Germline V gene data show CDR1 as KGHSH and CDR2 as LQKENI. The DNA for the CDR3 is TGTGCCAGCTCATCAGGGGGACAGGTCCAAGAGACCCAGTACTTC. This gives the protein CASSSGGQVQETQYF.

This clone has only one observation. The chain carries TRBV4-1 and TRBJ1-2, with D possibly being TRBD1 (5 bases). Trimming removed 3 bases at V and 6 bases at J, with 14 bases between. The CDR3 extends over 14 amino acids. Germline-derived CDR1 and CDR2 are MGHRA and YSYEKL. CDR3 nucleotides: TGCGCCAGCAGCCATCCCGGGACTGGGAATGGCTACACCTTC. This translates into CASSHPGTGNGYTF.

The chain has TRBV10-3 and TRBJ2-3; 12 nucleotides line up with TRBD2. The germline V gene has CDR1 ENHRY and CDR2 SYGVKD. There are 14 residues in the CDR3. Trimming at V came to 5 bases and at J to 6 bases, leaving 3 bases not matched to a gene. CDR3 protein: CAISRTSGVDTQYF. The CDR3 DNA reads TGTGCCATCAGTAGGACTAGCGGGGTTGATACGCAGTATTTT.

Regarding this clone: Relative to the germline gene, one junction end is altered; a read error may explain this. The chain links TRBV6-1 to TRBJ2-5; 9 nucleotides line up with TRBD2. The germline V gene has CDR1 MNHNS and CDR2 SASEGT. This CDR3 has 15 amino acids. CDR3 bases: TGTGCCAGCACTGAAAATAGCGGGAGCGGGGAGACCCAGTACTTC. This sequence encodes CASTENSGSGETQYF.

The chain joins TRBV30 to TRBJ1-2, with D unclear. The CDR3 has 13 residues. Germline CDR1 GTSNPN, CDR2 SVGIG (reference sequence). Trimming left V 3 bases short and J 6 bases short, with 14 bases between. The CDR3 protein is CAWSALSGNGYTF. CDR3 DNA sequence: TGTGCCTGGAGCGCTTTATCGGGAAATGGCTACACCTTC.

In its sample, this clone was seen a few times. V is TRBV6-5 and J is TRBJ2-1, with 8 bases matching TRBD2. The CDR3 extends over 12 amino acids. Germline CDR1 reads MNHEY; CDR2 reads SVGAGI. With 0 bases clipped from V and 14 bases from J, the junction kept 3 bases outside the gene matches. The CDR3 DNA sequence: TGTGCCAGCAGTTACTCGAGCGGGGGCGAGTTCTTC. Translating gives CASSYSSGGEFF.

The genes are TRBV2 and TRBJ2-2; D perhaps matches TRBD2 (6 bases). The germline gives CDR1 SNHLY, CDR2 FYNNEI. The CDR3 length is 13 residues. The V end lost 4 bases, the J end lost 7 bases, and 10 bases lay between the germline ends. CDR3 DNA sequence: TGTGCCAGCAGTGGAACAGCGGGCGGGGAGCTGTTTTTT. Amino acid sequence: CASSGTAGGELFF.

The V gene is TRBV11-2, the J gene TRBJ2-5, with 11 positions matching TRBD1. The germline V gene encodes CDR1 SGHAT and CDR2 FQNNGV. The CDR3 runs to 15 residues. Germline trimming cut 5 bases from V and 3 bases from J; bases unmatched to any gene: 5. The CDR3, as DNA: TGTGCCAGCAGCGCCAGGACAGGGGGCAAAGAGACCCAGTACTTC. Its protein is CASSARTGGKETQYF.

The chain recombines TRBV10-3 with TRBJ1-5; D not certain. From germline, CDR1 is ENHRY and CDR2 SYGVKD. Trimming removed 6 bases at V and 3 bases at J, with 9 bases between. This CDR3 is 13 amino acids long. The CDR3 loop reads CAIRDFSNQPQHF. The CDR3 nucleotides are TGTGCCATCAGGGACTTCTCCAATCAGCCCCAGCATTTT.

This clone was seen only once. The rearrangement joins TRBV28 to TRBJ2-7, with TRBD2 matching over 9 bases. Germline V lookup: CDR1 MDHEN, CDR2 SYDVKM. Trimming cost V 6 bases and J 2 bases; bases outside gene matches: 8. The CDR3 is 15 residues long. The CDR3 DNA reads TGTGCCAGCAGCCTCAGCGGGAGGACGGCCTACGAGCAGTACTTC. It encodes CASSLSGRTAYEQYF.

The chain has TRBV9 and TRBJ2-1, with D possibly matching TRBD1 (5 bases). V lost 0 bases, J lost 7 bases, and 8 bases lay in between. The CDR3 length is 13 residues. Germline CDR1 reads SGDLS; CDR2 reads YYNGEE. The CDR3 here is CASSVEGVNEQFF. The CDR3 DNA reads as TGTGCCAGCAGCGTAGAAGGGGTGAATGAGCAGTTCTTC. Full variable domain (outside the CDR3, taken from reference TRBV9 and TRBJ2-1): DSGVTQTPKHLITATGQRVTLRCSPRSGDLSVYWYQQSLDQGLQFLIQYYNGEERAKGNILERFSAQQFPDLHSELNLSSLELGDSALYFCASSVEGVNEQFFGPGTRLTVL.

This clone has only a few counts. J is TRBJ2-2 and V is TRBV6-5; D might be TRBD1 (6 bases). This CDR3 spans 13 amino acids. Per germline, CDR1 MNHEY and CDR2 SVGAGI. Trimming stripped 10 bases from V and 2 bases from J, with 11 bases between. CDR3 nucleotides: TGTGCCATCCAGGACAGAAACACCGGGGAGCTGTTTTTT. This encodes CAIQDRNTGELFF.

The V gene is TRBV5-4, the J gene TRBJ2-7, with 8 bases matching TRBD1. J gave up 3 bases and V 4 bases, and 12 bases lay outside the gene matches. This CDR3 has 16 amino acids. From germline, CDR1 is SGHNT and CDR2 YYREEE (reference sequence). The CDR3 DNA sequence: TGTGCCAGCAGCGATACCGGGACAGGTGCGGACTACGAGCAGTACTTC. Translating it yields CASSDTGTGADYEQYF.

V gene TRBV5-6 combines with J gene TRBJ2-7; 10 bases fit TRBD2. CDR1 is SGHDT and CDR2 is YYEEEE in the germline V gene. The CDR3 loop spans 15 amino acids. The ends lost 3 bases at V and 4 bases at J; junction bases unmatched: 7. CDR3 bases: TGTGCCAGCAGCTCCTCCCAAGCGGGAGGGTACGAGCAGTACTTC. Translation gives CASSSSQAGGYEQYF.

The chain links TRBV9 to TRBJ2-1, with a possible D match to TRBD2 (6 bases). Trimming took off 0 bases at V and 6 bases at J, with 13 bases between the two ends. In germline, CDR1 is SGDLS, CDR2 YYNGEE. The CDR3 covers 15 residues. CDR3 protein: CASSVGTGAVNEQFF. CDR3 in DNA: TGTGCCAGCAGCGTAGGGACGGGAGCGGTCAATGAGCAGTTCTTC. Filled out from reference TRBV9 and TRBJ2-1, the complete variable domain reads DSGVTQTPKHLITATGQRVTLRCSPRSGDLSVYWYQQSLDQGLQFLIQYYNGEERAKGNILERFSAQQFPDLHSELNLSSLELGDSALYFCASSVGTGAVNEQFFGPGTRLTVL.

This chain's CDR3 is CASSLQLRDRDYNEQFF. CDR3 coding DNA: TGTGCCAGCAGCCTTCAACTCCGGGACAGGGACTACAATGAGCAGTTCTTC. The chain is built from TRBV7-8 and TRBJ2-1, with 9 bases fitting TRBD1. V trimming: 5 bases; J trimming: 3 bases; junction bases outside the gene matches: 11. The CDR3 is made up of 17 amino acids. Germline V CDR1 and CDR2: SGHVS, FQNEAQ.

The chain is built from TRBV10-3 and TRBJ2-2, with D possibly TRBD1 on 6 matching bases. Germline values: CDR1 ENHRY, CDR2 SYGVKD. V lost 0 bases and J 4 bases, leaving 15 bases between the germline ends. This CDR3 has 17 residues. CDR3 bases: TGTGCCATCAGTGAGTCAGAGACAGGTGGATCCACCGGGGAGCTGTTTTTT. Translated: CAISESETGGSTGELFF.

This clone was observed a few times. This chain joins TRBV10-2 and TRBJ2-7, with D tentatively TRBD2 (6 bases). CDR3 length: 15 amino acids. Trimming stripped 7 bases from V and 4 bases from J, with 20 bases between. Germline loops: CDR1 WSHSY, CDR2 SAAADI. CDR3 nucleotide sequence: TGCGCCAGCACCCTCGGGCGGGACGGGCTATACGAGCAGTACTTC. Protein: CASTLGRDGLYEQYF.

This clone was seen more than once but under ten times. This chain uses TRBV11-2 with TRBJ1-3, with D hard to call. Trimming cost V 5 bases and J 3 bases, with 11 bases left between them. Germline V gene lookup returns CDR1 SGHAT and CDR2 FQNNGV. The CDR3 spans 14 residues. In nucleotides, the CDR3 is TGTGCCAGCAGCCCCAGCGTGGGTGGAAACACCATATATTTT. It encodes CASSPSVGGNTIYF.

The chain employs TRBV2 and TRBJ1-1; TRBD1 aligns across 9 bases. Per germline, CDR1 SNHLY and CDR2 FYNNEI. V lost 7 bases to trimming and J lost 4 bases; unmatched junction nucleotides: 7. This CDR3 comprises 14 residues. The CDR3 region is CASNPQGASTEAFF. The CDR3 coding sequence is TGTGCCAGCAATCCACAGGGGGCGAGCACTGAAGCTTTCTTT.

CDR3 amino acids: CASSLTDTGAGEQYF. In DNA form, the CDR3 reads TGTGCCAGCAGCTTAACGGACACCGGAGCGGGAGAGCAGTACTTC. The chain carries TRBV11-2 and TRBJ2-7, with 7 bases that match TRBD2. In germline, CDR1 is SGHAT, CDR2 FQNNGV. With 2 bases clipped from V and 7 bases from J, the junction kept 11 bases outside the gene matches. The CDR3 extends over 15 amino acids.

The chain has TRBV4-3 and TRBJ2-1; possibly TRBD2 for D (7 bases). Germline V gene data show CDR1 as LGHNA and CDR2 as YSLEER. V was shortened by 0 bases and J by 2 bases, with 17 bases between the two germline ends. The CDR3 length is 18 residues. As DNA, the CDR3 is TGCGCCAGCAGCCAAGACTGGGATGGGGAGGGGGCCTACAATGAGCAGTTCTTC. This codes for CASSQDWDGEGAYNEQFF.